The T cell receptor beta chain described here comes from a study of blood T cell repertoires in COVID-19. As for the study in general: Whether acute or convalescent, the COVID-19 samples came from the United States, Italy and Spain. Sample material is recorded as cDNA or gDNA derived from T cells, B-cell-depleted T cells, or PBMCs.

CDR3 size: 15 residues. Per the germline V gene, CDR1 is SGDLS and CDR2 is YYNGEE. V shed 3 bases and J 1 base; nucleotides not matched to a gene: 3. As processed by the authors: Quantification of nucleated cells was approximated via reference gene primer amplification. The data were produced by immunoSEQ multiplex PCR, yet TCRdb's version contains in-frame clones alone and is incomplete. V, J and clone size were drawn from that table, and D and trimming were deduced from the DNA. The data show about 40,000 clones, more than 65% seen once. The table lists this clone with many counts. The sample consisted of peripheral blood. This clonotype was sampled from a man older than 75 with acute or convalescent COVID-19. This chain links TRBV9 with TRBJ2-7; 11 nucleotides line up with TRBD2. This CDR3 is CASSEGLAASYEQYF. DNA for the CDR3: TGTGCCAGCAGCGAGGGACTAGCGGCTTCCTACGAGCAGTACTTC.